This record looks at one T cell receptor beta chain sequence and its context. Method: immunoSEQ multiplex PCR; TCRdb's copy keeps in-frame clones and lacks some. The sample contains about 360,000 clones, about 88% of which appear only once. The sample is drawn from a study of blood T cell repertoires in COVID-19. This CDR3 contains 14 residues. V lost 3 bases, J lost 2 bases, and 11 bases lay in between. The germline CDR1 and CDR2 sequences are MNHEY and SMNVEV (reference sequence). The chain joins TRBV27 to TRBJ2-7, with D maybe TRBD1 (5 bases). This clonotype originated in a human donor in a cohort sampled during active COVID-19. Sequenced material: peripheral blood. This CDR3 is CASSFEAGPYEQYF. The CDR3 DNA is TGTGCCAGCAGTTTCGAGGCAGGGCCCTACGAGCAGTACTTC.